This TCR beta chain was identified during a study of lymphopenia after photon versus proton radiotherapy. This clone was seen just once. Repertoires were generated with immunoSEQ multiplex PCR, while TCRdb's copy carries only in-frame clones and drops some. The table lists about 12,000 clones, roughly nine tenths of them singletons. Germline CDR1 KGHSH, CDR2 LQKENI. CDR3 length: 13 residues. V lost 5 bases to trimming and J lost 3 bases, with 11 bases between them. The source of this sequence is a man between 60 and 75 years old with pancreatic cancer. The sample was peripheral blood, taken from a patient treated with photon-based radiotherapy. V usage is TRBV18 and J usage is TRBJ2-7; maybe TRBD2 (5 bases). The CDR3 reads CASSDSRDYEQYF. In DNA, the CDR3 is TGTGCCAGCTCAGACTCACGGGACTACGAGCAGTACTTC.